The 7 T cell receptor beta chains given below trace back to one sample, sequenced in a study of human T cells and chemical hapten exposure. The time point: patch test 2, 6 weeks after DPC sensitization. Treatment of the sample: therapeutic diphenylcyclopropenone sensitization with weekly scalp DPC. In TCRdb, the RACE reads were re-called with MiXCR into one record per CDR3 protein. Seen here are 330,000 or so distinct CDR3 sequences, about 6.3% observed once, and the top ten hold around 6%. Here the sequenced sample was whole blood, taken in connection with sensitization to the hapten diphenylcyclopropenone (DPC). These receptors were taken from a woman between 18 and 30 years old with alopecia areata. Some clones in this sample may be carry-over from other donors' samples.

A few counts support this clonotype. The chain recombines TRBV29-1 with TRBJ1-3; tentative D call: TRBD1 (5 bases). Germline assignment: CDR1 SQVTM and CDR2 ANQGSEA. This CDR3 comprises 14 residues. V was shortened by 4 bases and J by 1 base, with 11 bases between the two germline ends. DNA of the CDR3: TGCAGCGTTGCGAGGGGTACTTCTGGAAACACCATATATTTT. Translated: CSVARGTSGNTIYF.

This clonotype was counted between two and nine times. The DNA of the CDR3 is TGTGCCAGCAGCTTGGGACTAGCGGGGGCCCGGGAGACCCAGTACTTC. It translates to CASSLGLAGARETQYF. The chain combines TRBV5-6 with TRBJ2-5, with 12 positions matching TRBD2. Trimming took 0 bases from V and 5 from J; bases not matched to a gene: 5. This CDR3 spans 16 amino acids. Germline values: CDR1 SGHDT, CDR2 YYEEEE.

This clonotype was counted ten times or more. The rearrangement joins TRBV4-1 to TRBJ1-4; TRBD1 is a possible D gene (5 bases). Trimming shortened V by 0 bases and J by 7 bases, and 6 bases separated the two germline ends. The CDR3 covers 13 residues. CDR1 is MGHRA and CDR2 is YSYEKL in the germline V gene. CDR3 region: CASSQDQGEKLFF. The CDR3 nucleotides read TGCGCCAGCAGCCAAGATCAGGGTGAAAAACTGTTTTTT.

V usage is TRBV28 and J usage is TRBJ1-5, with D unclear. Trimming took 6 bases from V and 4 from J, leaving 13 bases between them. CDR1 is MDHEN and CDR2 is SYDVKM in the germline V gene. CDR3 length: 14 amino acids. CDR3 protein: CASRHLAGNQPQHF. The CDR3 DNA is TGTGCCAGCAGGCATTTGGCGGGTAATCAGCCCCAGCATTTT. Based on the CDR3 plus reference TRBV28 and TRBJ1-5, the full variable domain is DVKVTQSSRYLVKRTGEKVFLECVQDMDHENMFWYRQDPGLGLRLIYFSYDVKMKEKGDIPEGYSVSREKKERFSLILESASTNQTSMYLCASRHLAGNQPQHFGDGTRLSIL.

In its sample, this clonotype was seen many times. DNA of the CDR3: TGCAGCGTTGAATCAGCGGGGGGTTACGAGCAGTACTTC. Translating it yields CSVESAGGYEQYF. The genes are TRBV29-1 and TRBJ2-7; 9 bases are shared with TRBD2. CDR3 size: 13 residues. Per the germline V gene, CDR1 is SQVTM and CDR2 is ANQGSEA. V shed 2 bases and J 4 bases; nucleotides not matched to a gene: 3.

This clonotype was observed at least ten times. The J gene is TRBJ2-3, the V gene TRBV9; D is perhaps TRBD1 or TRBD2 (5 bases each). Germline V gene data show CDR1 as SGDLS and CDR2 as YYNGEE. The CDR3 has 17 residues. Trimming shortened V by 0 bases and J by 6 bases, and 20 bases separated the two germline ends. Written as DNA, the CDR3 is TGTGCCAGCAGCGTAGGGGGTTTGGGGACCCCCTTTGATACGCAGTATTTT. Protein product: CASSVGGLGTPFDTQYF.

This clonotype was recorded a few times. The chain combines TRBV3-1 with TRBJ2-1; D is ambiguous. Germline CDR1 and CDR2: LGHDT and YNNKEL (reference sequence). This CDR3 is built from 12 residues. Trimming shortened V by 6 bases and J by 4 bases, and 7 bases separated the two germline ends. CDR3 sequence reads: CASSHKYNEQFF. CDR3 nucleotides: TGTGCCAGCAGTCACAAATACAATGAGCAGTTCTTC.